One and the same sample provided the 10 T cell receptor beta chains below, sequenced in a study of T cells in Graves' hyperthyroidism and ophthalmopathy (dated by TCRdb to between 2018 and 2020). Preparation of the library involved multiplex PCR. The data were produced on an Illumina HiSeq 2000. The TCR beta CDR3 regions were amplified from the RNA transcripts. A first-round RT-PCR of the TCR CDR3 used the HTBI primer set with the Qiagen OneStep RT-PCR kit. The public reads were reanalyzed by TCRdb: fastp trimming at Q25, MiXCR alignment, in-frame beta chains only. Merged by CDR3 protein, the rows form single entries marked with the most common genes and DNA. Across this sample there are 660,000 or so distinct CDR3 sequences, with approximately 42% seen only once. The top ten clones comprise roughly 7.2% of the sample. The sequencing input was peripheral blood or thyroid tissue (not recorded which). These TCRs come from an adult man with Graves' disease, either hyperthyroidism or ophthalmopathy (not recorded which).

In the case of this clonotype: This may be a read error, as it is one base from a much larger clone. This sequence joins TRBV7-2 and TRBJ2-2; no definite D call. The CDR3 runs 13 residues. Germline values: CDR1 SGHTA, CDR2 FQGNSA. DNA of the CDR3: TGTGCCGGCAGCTTTCCGAACACCGGGGAGCTGTTTTTT. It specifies CAGSFPNTGELFF.

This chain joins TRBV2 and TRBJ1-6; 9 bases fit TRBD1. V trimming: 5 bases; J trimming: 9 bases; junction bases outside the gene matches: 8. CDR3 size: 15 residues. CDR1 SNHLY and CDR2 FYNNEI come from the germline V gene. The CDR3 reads CASSRSQTGGSPLHF. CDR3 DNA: TGTGCCAGCAGTCGAAGCCAGACAGGGGGTTCACCCCTCCACTTT.

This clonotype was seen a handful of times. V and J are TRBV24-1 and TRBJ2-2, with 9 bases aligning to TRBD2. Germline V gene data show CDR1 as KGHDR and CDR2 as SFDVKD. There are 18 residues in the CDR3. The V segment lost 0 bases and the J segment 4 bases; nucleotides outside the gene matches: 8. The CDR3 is CATSDLPIAGVRTGELFF. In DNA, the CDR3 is TGTGCCACCAGTGATTTGCCGATAGCGGGAGTCCGCACCGGGGAGCTGTTTTTT.

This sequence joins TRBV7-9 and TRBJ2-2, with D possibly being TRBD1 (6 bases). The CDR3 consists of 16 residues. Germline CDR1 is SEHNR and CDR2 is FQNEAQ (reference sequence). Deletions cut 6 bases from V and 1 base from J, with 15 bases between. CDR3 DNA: TGTGCCAGCAGTCCAACAGGGTATCTGAACACCGGGGAGCTGTTTTTT. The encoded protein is CASSPTGYLNTGELFF.

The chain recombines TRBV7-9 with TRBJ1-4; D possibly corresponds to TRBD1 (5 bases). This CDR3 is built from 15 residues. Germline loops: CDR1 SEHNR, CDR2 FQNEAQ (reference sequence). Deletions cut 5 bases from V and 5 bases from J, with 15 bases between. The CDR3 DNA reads TGTGCCAGCAGCGAAGGGGCCAGAATAAATGAAAAACTGTTTTTT. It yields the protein CASSEGARINEKLFF.

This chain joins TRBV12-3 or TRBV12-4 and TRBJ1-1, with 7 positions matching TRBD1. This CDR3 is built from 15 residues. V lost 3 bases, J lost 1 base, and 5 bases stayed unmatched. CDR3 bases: TGTGCCAGCAGTTTCCGACAGGGCGAGAACACTGAAGCTTTCTTT. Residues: CASSFRQGENTEAFF.

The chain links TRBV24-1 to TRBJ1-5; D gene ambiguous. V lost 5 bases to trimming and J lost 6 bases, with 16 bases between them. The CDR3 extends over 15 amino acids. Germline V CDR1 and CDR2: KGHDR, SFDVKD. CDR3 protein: CATSGGRGAGQPQHF. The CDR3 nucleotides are TGTGCCACCAGTGGGGGTCGGGGAGCGGGTCAGCCCCAGCATTTT.

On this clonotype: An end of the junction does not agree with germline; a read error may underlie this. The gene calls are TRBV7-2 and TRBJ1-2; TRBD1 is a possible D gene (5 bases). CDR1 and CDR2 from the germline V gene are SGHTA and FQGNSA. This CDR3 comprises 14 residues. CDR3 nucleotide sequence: TGCGCCAGCAGCCAAGGTCCGGGGACCTATGGCTACACCTTC. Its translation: CASSQGPGTYGYTF. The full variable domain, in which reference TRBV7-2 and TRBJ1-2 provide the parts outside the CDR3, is GAGVSQSPSNKVTEKGKDVELRCDPISGHTALYWYRQSLGQGLEFLIYFQGNSAPDKSGLPSDRFSAERTGGSVSTLTIQRTQQEDSAVYLCASSQGPGTYGYTFGSGTRLTVV.

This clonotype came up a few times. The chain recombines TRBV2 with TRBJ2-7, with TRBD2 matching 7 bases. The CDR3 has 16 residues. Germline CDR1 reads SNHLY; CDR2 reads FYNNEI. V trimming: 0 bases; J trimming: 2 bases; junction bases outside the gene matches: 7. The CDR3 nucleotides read TGTGCCAGCAGTGAAGCAGGGAGGGTTGGCCCCTACGAGCAGTACTTC. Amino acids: CASSEAGRVGPYEQYF.

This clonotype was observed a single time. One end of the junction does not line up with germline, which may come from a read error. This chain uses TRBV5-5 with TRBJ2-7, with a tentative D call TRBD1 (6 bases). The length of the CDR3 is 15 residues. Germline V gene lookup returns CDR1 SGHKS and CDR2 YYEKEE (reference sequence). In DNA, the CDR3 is TGCGCCAGCGGTCTTGACAGGCGCCCTTCCTACGAGCAGTACTTC. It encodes CASGLDRRPSYEQYF.